One sample yielded the 9 T cell receptor beta chains listed below, sequenced in a study of blood T cell repertoires in COVID-19 (dated by TCRdb to the early 2020s). The library was made by the immunoSEQ multiplex PCR assay. TCRdb re-hosts the immuneACCESS table, in-frame sequences only. Its copies lack some clones; in the studies checked, an unresolved V gene accounts for under half of them, and the cause for the rest is not known. In this sample the table shows around 500,000 clones, roughly 88% of which occur a single time. 1.8% of the sample goes to the ten largest clones. The source material was PBMCs or T cells enriched from blood (not recorded which). These receptors were taken from a woman in her thirties or forties who had recovered from COVID-19.

The rearrangement links TRBV10-1 to TRBJ1-2; D remains ambiguous. CDR1 and CDR2 from the germline V gene are WNHNN and SYGVQD (reference sequence). V lost 8 bases and J lost 10, with 5 bases in between. This CDR3 contains 8 residues. The CDR3 DNA is TGCGCCAGCTCAGACTACACCTTC. This sequence encodes CASSDYTF.

The J gene is TRBJ2-1, the V gene TRBV11-3, with TRBD2 matching over 10 bases. The junction had 11 bases not matched to a gene; V was cut back by 1 base and J by 5 bases. In germline, CDR1 is SGHNT, CDR2 YENEEA. CDR3 size: 18 residues. The CDR3 protein is CASSLGLAGVGSDNEQFF. The CDR3 DNA reads as TGTGCCAGCAGCTTAGGCCTAGCGGGAGTGGGATCTGACAATGAGCAGTTCTTC.

V is TRBV30 and J is TRBJ2-6; D remains unclear. The germline gives CDR1 GTSNPN, CDR2 SVGIG (reference sequence). This CDR3 spans 12 amino acids. Trimming left V 5 bases short and J 6 bases short, with 8 bases between. CDR3 in amino acids: CAWRIVANVLTF. CDR3 bases: TGTGCCTGGCGCATAGTGGCCAACGTCCTGACTTTC.

This chain connects TRBV6-5 to TRBJ2-1; TRBD1 agrees at 8 bases. J gave up 6 bases and V 4 bases, and 5 bases lay outside the gene matches. Germline V gives CDR1 MNHEY, CDR2 SVGAGI. The CDR3 contains 14 residues. The CDR3 reads CASSSGTGLNEQFF. The CDR3 nucleotides read TGTGCCAGCAGTTCCGGGACAGGCCTCAATGAGCAGTTCTTC.

This clone came up a few times. This chain connects TRBV19 to TRBJ2-2, with D perhaps matching TRBD1 (5 bases). Germline V gene data show CDR1 as LNHDA and CDR2 as SQIVND (reference sequence). Trimming removed 4 bases at V and 4 bases at J, with 10 bases between. The CDR3 sequence is 14 residues long. In DNA, the CDR3 is TGTGCCAGTAGTAATGGACATTTCACCGGGGAGCTGTTTTTT. Translated, it gives CASSNGHFTGELFF.

Remarks on this clone: This could be a read error, since a much larger clone is one nucleotide away. The chain joins TRBV2 to TRBJ2-7, with 15 bases identical to TRBD2. Germline trimming cut 6 bases from V and 6 bases from J; bases unmatched to any gene: 3. Germline V gives CDR1 SNHLY, CDR2 FYNNEI. The CDR3 consists of 14 residues. The CDR3 protein is CASRGGLAGGEQYF. The CDR3, as DNA: TGTGCCAGCAGAGGGGGACTAGCGGGAGGCGAGCAGTACTTC.

The chain joins TRBV7-4 to TRBJ1-5; D is uncertain. The CDR3 is 14 residues long. Germline CDR1 SGHVT, CDR2 SQSDAQ. The germline V and J ends were trimmed by 1 base and 3 bases, with 7 bases remaining between them. The chain's CDR3 is CASSLVQINQPQHF. As DNA, the CDR3 is TGTGCCAGCAGCTTAGTACAGATCAATCAGCCCCAGCATTTT.

The chain couples TRBV5-6 to TRBJ2-1; no clear D. Germline assignment: CDR1 SGHDT and CDR2 YYEEEE. The CDR3 runs 16 residues. V was pared by 2 bases and J by 2 bases, with 14 bases between. The CDR3 loop is CASSLIPSPAYNEQFF. The CDR3 nucleotides are TGTGCCAGCAGCTTAATACCATCACCGGCCTACAATGAGCAGTTCTTC. The whole variable domain, remainder taken from reference TRBV5-6 and TRBJ2-1, is DAGVTQSPTHLIKTRGQQVTLRCSPKSGHDTVSWYQQALGQGPQFIFQYYEEEERQRGNFPDRFSGHQFPNYSSELNVNALLLGDSALYLCASSLIPSPAYNEQFFGPGTRLTVL.

The genes are TRBV11-3 and TRBJ2-7, with a possible D match to TRBD2 (7 bases). Germline values: CDR1 SGHNT, CDR2 YENEEA. The CDR3 totals 16 residues. V was trimmed by 5 bases and J by 5 bases, leaving 22 bases between them. The CDR3 region has the DNA TGTGCCAGCAGCCCCGAGGGGGGGGCGAGTCAGGACGAGCAGTACTTC. Its protein product is CASSPEGGASQDEQYF.